There are a few counts of the clone carrying this TCR beta chain. Its antigen remains unknown. These data are taken from a study of identical twins. TCRdb itself ran the 5' RACE reads through MiXCR, one entry per CDR3 protein. The data contain some 210,000 distinct CDR3 sequences, about 15% of them singletons. V lost 2 bases, J lost 8 bases, and 5 bases stayed unmatched. The germline V gene encodes CDR1 MNHEY and CDR2 SVGAGI. The CDR3 is 13 residues long. Study-level points and caveats: Interpretation of the results relied on cross-sectional statistical analysis and not on following the same donors.

This same sample was also taken into another study, of T cells expressing NK-cell markers.

The sequenced sample was CD8+ T cells sorted from blood. The clonotype was recovered from a young woman in good health. The chain has TRBV6-5 and TRBJ1-2, with 7 bases aligning to TRBD1. The CDR3 protein is CASSYGQVEGYTF. DNA of the CDR3: TGTGCCAGCAGTTACGGACAGGTGGAGGGCTACACCTTC.